What follows is one TCR beta chain and its context. Its antigen is still unknown. The record originates from a study of shared clonotypes between healthy human individuals. Study-level background: The composition of the donors was a couple of women and a few men aged 18 to 49.

The data were produced by immunoSEQ multiplex PCR, yet TCRdb's version contains in-frame clones alone and is incomplete. The data show about 2.4 million clones, with just over 90% seen just once and around 0.14% held by the top ten. This CDR3 comprises 14 residues. From germline, CDR1 is SEHNR and CDR2 FQNEAQ (reference sequence). V shed 0 bases, J shed 5 bases, and the junction held 3 bases outside the gene matches. General study findings and limits: Compared with memory subsets, naive subsets generally had larger estimated richness. The represented genetic and exposure-history diversity was limited by the small number of donors.

What was sequenced was naive CD4+ T cells sorted from blood. Subset: CD45RA+ positively selected. This clonotype was sampled from a man between 18 and 29 years old in good health. The genes are TRBV7-9 and TRBJ2-5; 7 bases line up with TRBD2. The CDR3 loop reads CASSLAWGGETQYF. The CDR3 DNA reads TGTGCCAGCAGCTTAGCGTGGGGAGGGGAGACCCAGTACTTC.